This T cell receptor beta chain was recovered during a study of blood T cell repertoires in COVID-19. Study details: Both acute and convalescent COVID-19 samples were obtained from the United States, Italy and Spain.

Under the authors' procedure: The authors estimated nucleated cell counts from reference gene primer amplification. Using immunoSEQ multiplex PCR, the repertoire was profiled, and TCRdb retains in-frame clones only, with some absent. V and J calls and clone size come straight from that table; D and trimming were deduced from the DNA. This sample has 35,000 to 40,000 clones, with 87% found just once. V lost 5 bases, J lost 11 bases, and 7 bases stayed unmatched. Per germline, CDR1 SGHAT and CDR2 FQDESV (reference sequence). The CDR3 contains 12 residues. This clone showed up just a few times. This clonotype was obtained from a man aged 60-69 years with COVID-19, enrolled during active disease. The sequencing sample was made of peripheral blood. The chain combines TRBV11-1 with TRBJ1-1; 8 bases fit TRBD1. The chain's CDR3 is CASSPDREGAFF. DNA of the CDR3: TGTGCCAGCAGCCCGGACAGGGAGGGGGCTTTCTTT. The whole variable domain, remainder taken from reference TRBV11-1 and TRBJ1-1, is EAEVAQSPRYKITEKSQAVAFWCDPISGHATLYWYRQILGQGPELLVQFQDESVVDDSQLPKDRFSAERLKGVDSTLKIQPAELGDSAMYLCASSPDREGAFFGQGTRLTVV.